This T cell receptor beta chain was sequenced in a study of blood T cell repertoires in COVID-19. The wider study: Samples of COVID-19 (acute and convalescent) were obtained from the United States, Italy and Spain. Sources were T cells, B-cell-depleted T cells, or PBMCs; the material itself was cDNA or gDNA.

Germline CDR1 is LGHNA and CDR2 is YSLEER. With 1 base removed from V and 3 bases from J, the gap between germline ends came to 12 bases. This CDR3 spans 15 amino acids. In the authors' methods: For nucleated cells, counts were estimated from reference gene primer amplification. Some clones are missing from TCRdb's copy, which holds only in-frame ones; the method was immunoSEQ multiplex PCR. The DNA gave D and trimming, while V, J and clone size come from that table. The data show approximately 210,000 clones, with more than 65% seen just once and about 3.8% held by the top ten. The count of this clone is one.

Material for sequencing was peripheral blood. The chain employs TRBV4-3 and TRBJ1-1; D perhaps matches TRBD1 (5 bases). This receptor was taken from a woman older than 75 with acute or convalescent COVID-19. CDR3 in amino acids: CASSQAPGGDTEAFF. In DNA, the CDR3 is TGCGCCAGCAGCCAAGCTCCGGGAGGGGACACTGAAGCTTTCTTT.